This TCR beta chain is from a study of Graves' ophthalmopathy and Graves' hyperthyroidism listed by TCRdb under 2018. As for the study more broadly: Peripheral blood was collected at initial diagnosis, before any treatment. To tell Graves' ophthalmopathy apart from Graves' hyperthyroidism, and to predict which patients would progress to ophthalmopathy, the study relied on TCR beta repertoire signatures. In total, over 130 blood samples were TCR-sequenced: approximately 40 ophthalmopathy, about 75 hyperthyroidism and approximately 17 hyperthyroidism-to-ophthalmopathy patients. To explore V-J signatures distinguishing ophthalmopathy from hyperthyroidism, a discovery set of under 110 patients (around 44 ophthalmopathy, 55 to 60 stable hyperthyroidism) was enrolled. For independent validation, a separate cohort was made up of around 19 hyperthyroidism patients plus 17 patients who later progressed from hyperthyroidism to ophthalmopathy. T-cell repertoires of thyroid tissue and blood were compared in over five hyperthyroidism patients. Once sampling was done, hyperthyroidism patients were given methimazole at a starting dose of 30 mg daily, while ophthalmopathy patients were given high-dose intravenous methylprednisolone. The 100 discovery patients were randomly split 7:3 into training and test sets. Broader findings and caveats from the paper: In cross-validation, the 13-signature model distinguished ophthalmopathy from stable hyperthyroidism with more than 85% sensitivity and over 81% specificity, while in the test set the corresponding values were roughly 80% and 75%. Most of the expanded thyroid clonotypes with a frequency above 0.001 were also detected in blood, and it was suggested that the thyroid immune response may be reflected by blood repertoires. In validation, the model predicted ophthalmopathy progression with more than 70% sensitivity and approximately 75% specificity; roughly eleven predicted patients were CT-confirmed with GO in a median of 6.5 months. Sample size was not predetermined statistically, and investigators were not blinded to group allocation.

TCR beta CDR3 regions were amplified from RNA transcripts for repertoire sequencing. HTBI primers and the Qiagen OneStep RT-PCR kit were used in a first-round RT-PCR, which was followed by a second-round multiplex PCR, size selection and purification. Libraries were sequenced on an Illumina HiSeq2000 using paired-end 100 bp reads. The authors processed their data as follows. Reads were processed with SOAPnuke, discarding reads with adapters, uncalled bases, mean Phred below 15, or no exact constant-primer or identifier match. High-quality paired reads were merged with COPE v1.2.5. Each unique nucleotide sequence was defined as a clonotype, and clonotypes were aligned to IMGT TRB V, D and J references with MiTCR v1.1. Analysis was restricted to V-J combinations with a frequency above 0.0001, which covered 99.2% of repertoires. A TCR clonal expansion and chaos score per V-J combination was defined as the ratio of F50 clonal expansion to chaos observed in the TCRdist matrix. Welch's t-statistics and random forest were used to reduce features to 13 V-J combinations, which were fed into a naive Bayes classifier. The similarity between thyroid and blood repertoires was quantified using the Morisita-Horn index. The public reads were reprocessed in TCRdb via fastp at Q25 and MiXCR, keeping in-frame beta chains. All rows with the same CDR3 protein become a single entry with the most common DNA and genes. The V and J calls and clone size are TCRdb's, not the authors'. The sample contains 450,000 or so distinct CDR3 sequences, about an eighth of them found a single time. Around 9.8% of the sample rests with the top ten.

Ophthalmopathy patients were characterized by moderately to severely active disease, a Clinical Activity Score of at least 3, a NOSPECS grade of at least 4, and a disease duration under 3 months. Patients with other autoimmune diseases, uncontrolled infections, pregnancy or lactation were excluded. Diagnosis was based on clinical symptoms, serum thyroxine, TRAb, thyroid ultrasound and orbital computed tomography. Using Ficoll-Paque density gradient centrifugation, PBMCs were isolated from less than 11 ml of fresh peripheral blood. Total RNA was extracted with Trizol reagent and quality-checked on an Agilent 2100 Bioanalyzer. In the germline V gene (reference sequence), CDR1 corresponds to DFQATT and CDR2 to SNEGSKA. From the cysteine through the phenylalanine, the CDR3 covers 14 amino acids. The entry retains the CDR3 DNA only, 42 bases that are in frame from base 1. Trimming removed 3 bases from V and 0 bases from J; the gene matches leave 4 bases unexplained.

This clonotype was counted between two and nine times. Its antigen specificity is not known. Base qualities were left out, and no much larger clone turns up one base away. Sequencing was performed on blood. The receptor was derived from a woman aged 25-40 years with Graves' ophthalmopathy. Donor details come from another sample of the same person, matched by shared clones. The V and J segments used are TRBV20-1 and TRBJ2-7, with TRBD2 matching 8 junction bases. The DNA reads TGCAGTGCTAGTGGGCTAGCGGGCTCCTACGAGCAGTACTTC. This gives the protein CSASGLAGSYEQYF.